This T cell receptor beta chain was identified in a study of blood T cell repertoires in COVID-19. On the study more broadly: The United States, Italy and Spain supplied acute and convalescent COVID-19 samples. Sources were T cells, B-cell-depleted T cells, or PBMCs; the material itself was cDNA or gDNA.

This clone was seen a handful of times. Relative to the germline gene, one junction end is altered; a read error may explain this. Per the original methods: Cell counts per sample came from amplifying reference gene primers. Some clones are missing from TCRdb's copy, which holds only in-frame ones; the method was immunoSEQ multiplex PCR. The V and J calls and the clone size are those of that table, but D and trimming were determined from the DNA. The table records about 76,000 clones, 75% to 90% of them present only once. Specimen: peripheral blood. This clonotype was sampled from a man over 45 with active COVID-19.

The CDR3 sequence is CASSYSRAGRDF. The CDR3 DNA follows: TGTGCCAGCAGTTACTCAAGGGCGGGGAGGGACTTT. The chain is built from TRBV28 and TRBJ1-1; no clear D. Germline CDR1 MDHEN, CDR2 SYDVKM. This CDR3 comprises 12 residues.